One sample yielded the 23 T cell receptor beta chains listed below, sequenced in a study of PD-1 blockade in classical Hodgkin lymphoma. Indicated time point: cycle 4 day 1 (C4D1), after 5 to 7 weeks of nivolumab. Each of the patients experienced relapse following autologous stem cell transplantation, and their brentuximab vedotin exposure differed. Measured with immunoSEQ multiplex PCR; TCRdb has only the in-frame clones, and not every one. The table lists roughly 60,000 clones, approximately 92% of them singletons. The sequenced sample was peripheral blood mononuclear cells (PBMCs), obtained before the fourth cycle of nivolumab. These receptors were taken from a human donor with classical Hodgkin lymphoma.

V and J are TRBV19 and TRBJ2-1, with TRBD2 identical over 12 bases. Germline lookup yields CDR1 LNHDA and CDR2 SQIVND (reference sequence). V gave up 5 bases and J gave up 0 bases; unmatched junction bases: 5. The CDR3 runs to 17 residues. The CDR3 DNA is TGTGCCAGTAGTCCCGGGACTAGCGGGCTCTCCTACAATGAGCAGTTCTTC. It yields the protein CASSPGTSGLSYNEQFF.

The rearrangement joins TRBV5-4 to TRBJ1-4; D is possibly TRBD1 (5 bases). Germline V gives CDR1 SGHNT, CDR2 YYREEE (reference sequence). Between the trimmed V and J ends, which lost 7 bases and 8 bases, there was a span of 18 bases. The CDR3 sequence is 14 residues long. The CDR3, as DNA: TGTGCCAGCTCGTCTTGGGACCTTCCCGAAAAACTGTTTTTT. Its translation is CASSSWDLPEKLFF.

The chain joins TRBV7-9 to TRBJ2-3, with unresolved D. This CDR3 contains 13 residues. V lost 5 bases and J 2 bases, leaving 8 bases between the germline ends. Germline lookup yields CDR1 SEHNR and CDR2 FQNEAQ (reference sequence). CDR3 nucleotides: TGTGCCAGCAGCCCTGGTATCACAGATACGCAGTATTTT. Its translation is CASSPGITDTQYF.

V gene TRBV5-4 combines with J gene TRBJ2-1; TRBD2 aligns across 7 bases. This CDR3 contains 15 residues. Germline CDR1 is SGHNT and CDR2 is YYREEE (reference sequence). The J segment lost 0 bases and the V segment lost 5 bases, leaving 5 bases of the junction unmatched. The CDR3 is CASRTRGGSYNEQFF. DNA for the CDR3: TGTGCCAGCAGGACGCGCGGGGGCTCCTACAATGAGCAGTTCTTC.

As concerns this clone: This specimen includes other DNA sequences encoding the same CDR3. J is TRBJ2-2 and V is TRBV27; perhaps D is TRBD1 or TRBD2 (5 bases each). This CDR3 region has 12 residues. Per germline, CDR1 MNHEY and CDR2 SMNVEV (reference sequence). V shed 5 bases and J shed 4 bases, with 5 bases lying between them. In DNA, the CDR3 is TGTGCCAGCAGTGGGGGCACCGGGGAGCTGTTTTTT. Translation: CASSGGTGELFF.

The rearrangement links TRBV19 to TRBJ2-7; D is unresolved. Per the germline V gene, CDR1 is LNHDA and CDR2 is SQIVND (reference sequence). The CDR3 has 13 residues. V lost 5 bases, J lost 0 bases, and 8 bases lay in between. CDR3 nucleotides: TGTGCCAGTAGTCCCAAGAGCTCCTACGAGCAGTACTTC. This encodes CASSPKSSYEQYF. The full variable domain, completed using reference TRBV19 and TRBJ2-7, is DGGITQSPKYLFRKEGQNVTLSCEQNLNHDAMYWYRQDPGQGLRLIYYSQIVNDFQKGDIAEGYSVSREKKESFPLTVTSAQKNPTAFYLCASSPKSSYEQYFGPGTRLTVT.

The rearrangement joins TRBV2 to TRBJ1-5, with unresolved D. Deletions cut 4 bases from V and 4 bases from J, with 8 bases between. CDR1 and CDR2 (germline): SNHLY, FYNNEI. This CDR3 has 13 amino acids. The CDR3 sequence is CASSVIENQPQHF. CDR3 nucleotide sequence: TGTGCCAGCAGTGTAATAGAGAATCAGCCCCAGCATTTT.

Comments on this clone: The sample holds other DNA sequences that translate to the same CDR3. The chain joins TRBV5-1 to TRBJ2-3; D perhaps matches TRBD2 (5 bases). CDR3 length equals 13 residues. Germline V gene data show CDR1 as SGHRS and CDR2 as YFSETQ. Trimming left V 4 bases short and J 2 bases short, with 8 bases between. CDR3 bases: TGCGCCAGCAGCCTTGGACTCACAGATACGCAGTATTTT. This translates into CASSLGLTDTQYF. Using reference TRBV5-1 and TRBJ2-3 for the parts outside the CDR3, the full variable domain is KAGVTQTPRYLIKTRGQQVTLSCSPISGHRSVSWYQQTPGQGLQFLFEYFSETQRNKGNFPGRFSGRQFSNSRSEMNVSTLELGDSALYLCASSLGLTDTQYFGPGTRLTVL.

The chain is built from TRBV18 and TRBJ2-5; D gene uncertain. This CDR3 has 12 residues. The V gene's germline CDR1 is KGHSH and CDR2 LQKENI. V was pared by 6 bases and J by 5 bases, with 10 bases between. The CDR3, as DNA: TGTGCCAGCTCTGATAGGCGGGAGACCCAGTACTTC. It encodes CASSDRRETQYF. The variable domain in full, with the rest retrieved from reference TRBV18 and TRBJ2-5, is NAGVMQNPRHLVRRRGQEARLRCSPMKGHSHVYWYRQLPEEGLKFMVYLQKENIIDESGMPKERFSAEFPKEGPSILRIQQVVRGDSAAYFCASSDRRETQYFGPGTRLLVL.

The chain is built from TRBV27 and TRBJ1-5; TRBD1 matches 8 bases. CDR3 length equals 15 residues. V trimming: 5 bases; J trimming: 7 bases; junction bases outside the gene matches: 10. CDR1 is MNHEY, CDR2 SMNVEV, per germline (reference sequence). The chain's CDR3 is CASSPSPTGVQPQHF. The CDR3, as DNA: TGTGCCAGCAGTCCTTCTCCGACAGGGGTGCAGCCCCAGCATTTT.

The chain uses TRBV29-1 and TRBJ2-2, with 8 bases that match TRBD2. The CDR3 is made up of 13 amino acids. The ends lost 6 bases at V and 4 bases at J; junction bases unmatched: 4. The V gene's germline CDR1 is SQVTM and CDR2 ANQGSEA. The CDR3 nucleotides are TGCAGCGTACGGGGGGGGAGCACCGGGGAGCTGTTTTTT. This encodes CSVRGGSTGELFF.

The chain employs TRBV4-2 and TRBJ2-2; 12 bases match TRBD2. There are 17 residues in the CDR3. Germline CDR1 reads LGHNA; CDR2 reads YNFKEQ. Trimming took 1 base from V and 6 from J; bases not matched to a gene: 6. CDR3 in DNA: TGTGCCAGCAGCCAAGGGAGCCGACTAGCGGGGGCCGGGGAGCTGTTTTTT. This codes for CASSQGSRLAGAGELFF.

This chain uses TRBV4-2 with TRBJ2-7; no clear D gene. Trimming cost V 4 bases and J 6 bases, with 13 bases left between them. Germline CDR1 is LGHNA and CDR2 is YNFKEQ. The CDR3 totals 13 residues. CDR3 DNA: TGTGCCAGCAGCCCAAGCAGCAGGTCCGAGCAGTACTTC. Its translation: CASSPSSRSEQYF.

The J gene is TRBJ2-2, the V gene TRBV19; D perhaps matches TRBD1 (6 bases). V was pared by 10 bases and J by 3 bases, with 15 bases between. There are 14 residues in the CDR3. Germline CDR1 reads LNHDA; CDR2 reads SQIVND (reference sequence). CDR3 DNA: TGTGCCACCTCGAGTCCAGGGGACACCGGGGAGCTGTTTTTT. Protein product: CATSSPGDTGELFF.

The CDR3 DNA is TGTGCCAGCAGCGTCACAGGGGCTGGCGGCTACACCTTC. As protein: CASSVTGAGGYTF. The chain links TRBV6-5 to TRBJ1-2, with 7 bases aligning to TRBD1. The V segment lost 6 bases and the J segment 8 bases; nucleotides outside the gene matches: 9. Germline V gives CDR1 MNHEY, CDR2 SVGAGI. The CDR3 spans 13 residues.

V and J are TRBV2 and TRBJ2-4, with a weak D call TRBD1 (5 bases). The CDR3 runs 16 residues. Germline CDR1 is SNHLY and CDR2 is FYNNEI. The V end was cut by 1 base, the J end by 12 bases, with 22 bases between. The CDR3 is CASSEGAGRGQRHQYF. CDR3 nucleotide sequence: TGTGCCAGCAGTGAAGGGGCAGGGCGCGGCCAGAGGCATCAGTACTTC.

J is TRBJ1-4 and V is TRBV15; D remains ambiguous. V was pared by 0 bases and J by 7 bases, with 6 bases between. There are 13 residues in the CDR3. The germline gives CDR1 LNHNV, CDR2 YYDKDF (reference sequence). The CDR3 bases are TGTGCCACCAGCAGAGATAAGGGTGAAAAACTGTTTTTT. Protein product: CATSRDKGEKLFF.

The chain combines TRBV13 with TRBJ1-6; TRBD1 aligns across 9 bases. V was clipped by 4 bases and J by 8 bases; unmatched bases: 3. CDR3 length equals 14 residues. Germline lookup yields CDR1 PRHDT and CDR2 FYEKMQ (reference sequence). This CDR3 is CASSSGTGHSPLHF. The CDR3 DNA reads as TGTGCCAGCAGCTCGGGGACAGGGCATTCACCCCTCCACTTT.

Written as DNA, the CDR3 is TGTGCCAGCTCACCCAGGACAGAACCAACTAATGAAAAACTGTTTTTT. This gives the protein CASSPRTEPTNEKLFF. The chain carries TRBV18 and TRBJ1-4, with D maybe TRBD1 (6 bases). Germline CDR1 is KGHSH and CDR2 is LQKENI. V was pared by 3 bases and J by 0 bases, with 11 bases between. This CDR3 is built from 16 residues. Variable domain in full (rest from reference TRBV18 and TRBJ1-4): NAGVMQNPRHLVRRRGQEARLRCSPMKGHSHVYWYRQLPEEGLKFMVYLQKENIIDESGMPKERFSAEFPKEGPSILRIQQVVRGDSAAYFCASSPRTEPTNEKLFFGSGTQLSVL.

This clone was detected once. The J gene is TRBJ2-1, the V gene TRBV19, with D possibly called TRBD1 or TRBD2 (5 bases each). The germline V gene encodes CDR1 LNHDA and CDR2 SQIVND (reference sequence). The CDR3 runs to 15 residues. The V end lost 4 bases, the J end lost 6 bases, and 16 bases lay between the germline ends. This CDR3 reads CASSSRDQTSNEQFF. The CDR3, as DNA: TGTGCCAGTAGTAGTCGGGACCAGACCTCCAATGAGCAGTTCTTC. Using reference TRBV19 and TRBJ2-1 for the parts outside the CDR3, the full variable domain is DGGITQSPKYLFRKEGQNVTLSCEQNLNHDAMYWYRQDPGQGLRLIYYSQIVNDFQKGDIAEGYSVSREKKESFPLTVTSAQKNPTAFYLCASSSRDQTSNEQFFGPGTRLTVL.

The chain carries TRBV7-8 and TRBJ2-1, with TRBD1 matching 8 bases. This CDR3 is 18 amino acids long. Germline V CDR1 and CDR2: SGHVS, FQNEAQ. V was clipped by 5 bases and J by 3 bases; unmatched bases: 15. CDR3 bases: TGTGCCAGCAGCAAAGGACAGGGTAATTCCTACGTCTACAATGAGCAGTTCTTC. The encoded protein is CASSKGQGNSYVYNEQFF.

This clone was seen just once. J is TRBJ1-1 and V is TRBV5-4, with D unclear. The CDR3 sequence is 16 residues long. Trimming stripped 0 bases from V and 7 bases from J, with 19 bases between. CDR1 SGHNT and CDR2 YYREEE come from the germline V gene (reference sequence). CDR3 sequence: CASSLVPASSGLEAFF. CDR3 nucleotides: TGTGCCAGCAGCTTGGTGCCGGCTAGCAGCGGCCTTGAAGCTTTCTTT.

This clone was recorded only once. CDR3 residues: CASRWADGVDEQYF. In nucleotides, the CDR3 is TGTGCCAGTAGGTGGGCCGATGGGGTTGACGAGCAGTACTTC. J is TRBJ2-7 and V is TRBV19; D is undetermined. Germline lookup yields CDR1 LNHDA and CDR2 SQIVND (reference sequence). V gave up 6 bases and J gave up 5 bases, with 17 bases separating them. This CDR3 has 14 residues.